This entry features one TCR beta chain sequence. This sample is part of a study of technical replicates of blood from a few donors. Produced via immunoSEQ multiplex PCR; TCRdb's table is partial and in-frame only. The sample comprises roughly 100,000 clones, about 96% of which are singletons, and about 0.36% rests with the top ten. Germline-derived CDR1 and CDR2 are SGHTA and FQGNSA. The V gene end was trimmed by 4 bases and the J gene end by 8 bases; junction bases not matched to a gene: 2. This CDR3 has 12 residues. The sample comprised T cells isolated from PBMCs. The receptor was derived from a human donor in good health. This chain connects TRBV7-2 to TRBJ1-2; TRBD1 aligns across 9 bases. CDR3 sequence: CASSWDREGYTF. For the CDR3, the DNA is TGTGCCAGCAGCTGGGACAGGGAAGGCTACACCTTC.